A selection of T cell receptor beta chains follows, all from one sample in a study of identical twins. TCRdb fed the 5' RACE reads into MiXCR, producing one record per CDR3 protein. The table lists 500,000 to 650,000 distinct CDR3 sequences, 20% to 25% of them singletons. These data were likewise used in another study, on yellow fever vaccine responses in identical twins.

Material for sequencing was CD4+ T cells sorted from blood. The receptors derive from a woman aged 18-29 years in good health. CDR3s include the opening cysteine and the closing phenylalanine or tryptophan. D genes are given only for firm matches. Size tells how often a clone was seen (once, few, many) or the class of an expanded clone, and some rows leave it out.

j_gene: TRBJ2-5
v_gene: TRBV20-1
d_gene: NA
len: 12
abundance: NA
CDR3nt: TGCAGGCCGAGGGGGAGGGAGGAGACCCAGTACTTC
CDR3aa: CRPRGREETQYF

j_gene: TRBJ2-7
v_gene: TRBV18
d_gene: NA
len: 12
abundance: NA
CDR3nt: TGTGCCGGCGGGTCCCGACTCTACGAGCAGTACTTC
CDR3aa: CAGGSRLYEQYF

j_gene: TRBJ2-5
v_gene: TRBV5-1
d_gene: TRBD1
len: 14
abundance: few
CDR3nt: TGCGCCAGCAGCCCGGACAGGGGGGAGGAGACCCAGTACTTC
CDR3aa: CASSPDRGEETQYF

j_gene: TRBJ2-7
v_gene: TRBV28
d_gene: NA
len: 15
abundance: NA
CDR3nt: TGTGCCAGCAGTTTAGTGGGGACGGCTTCCTACGAGCAGTACTTC
CDR3aa: CASSLVGTASYEQYF

j_gene: TRBJ2-7
v_gene: TRBV7-9
d_gene: NA
len: 14
abundance: few
CDR3nt: TGTGCCAGCAGTTGGGACTCAACTTCCTCCGAGCAGTACTTC
CDR3aa: CASSWDSTSSEQYF

j_gene: TRBJ1-1
v_gene: TRBV5-5
d_gene: NA
len: 15
abundance: many
CDR3nt: TGTGCCAGCAGCTTGGGCCGGGGCCCGAACACTGAAGCTTTCTTT
CDR3aa: CASSLGRGPNTEAFF

j_gene: TRBJ2-1
v_gene: TRBV9
d_gene: TRBD2
len: 15
abundance: NA
CDR3nt: TGTGCCAGCAGCGGAGGGACTAGCGGTTACAATGAGCAGTTCTTC
CDR3aa: CASSGGTSGYNEQFF

j_gene: TRBJ2-3
v_gene: TRBV4-1
d_gene: NA
len: 16
abundance: NA
CDR3nt: TGCGCCAGCAGCCAAGAACGGGCTGGCGACACAGATACGCAGTATTTT
CDR3aa: CASSQERAGDTDTQYF

j_gene: TRBJ2-2
v_gene: TRBV20-1
d_gene: NA
len: 14
abundance: few
CDR3nt: TGCAGTGCCCCCAGTAGGCCCGGGGTCGGGGAGCTGTTTTTT
CDR3aa: CSAPSRPGVGELFF

j_gene: TRBJ2-4
v_gene: TRBV5-1
d_gene: TRBD1
len: 15
abundance: NA
CDR3nt: TGCGCCAGCAGCTTGGCCGGGACAGAGGGAAACATTCAGTACTTC
CDR3aa: CASSLAGTEGNIQYF

j_gene: TRBJ1-6
v_gene: TRBV7-3
d_gene: NA
len: 14
abundance: few
CDR3nt: TGTGCCAGCAGCTCCACAGGGAAGGGATCACCCCTCCACTTT
CDR3aa: CASSSTGKGSPLHF

j_gene: TRBJ2-5
v_gene: TRBV12-3/TRBV12-4
d_gene: NA
len: 14
abundance: few
CDR3nt: TGTGCCAGCACCCATACTAACCGGGGGGAGACCCAGTACTTC
CDR3aa: CASTHTNRGETQYF

j_gene: TRBJ2-7
v_gene: TRBV20-1
d_gene: NA
len: 13
abundance: NA
CDR3nt: TGCAGTGCTCGAGGACTCCCCTCCTACGAGCAGTACTTC
CDR3aa: CSARGLPSYEQYF

j_gene: TRBJ2-1
v_gene: TRBV18
d_gene: NA
len: 15
abundance: few
CDR3nt: TGTGCCAGCTCACCAGGGACTTCCGCTAACAATGAGCAGTTCTTC
CDR3aa: CASSPGTSANNEQFF

j_gene: TRBJ2-1
v_gene: TRBV10-2
d_gene: TRBD1
len: 19
abundance: NA
CDR3nt: TGCGCCAGCAGTGAGTCGTTCCTAGACAGGGTCGGAGCCGGTGCTGAGCAGTTCTTC
CDR3aa: CASSESFLDRVGAGAEQFF

j_gene: TRBJ2-5
v_gene: TRBV4-2
d_gene: NA
len: 12
abundance: few
CDR3nt: TGTGCCAGCAGCCAAGATCCGGAGACCCAGTACTTC
CDR3aa: CASSQDPETQYF

j_gene: TRBJ2-1
v_gene: TRBV2
d_gene: TRBD1
len: 15
abundance: NA
CDR3nt: TGTGCCAGCAGTGGAGGACAGGGTAATGGCAATGAGCAGTTCTTC
CDR3aa: CASSGGQGNGNEQFF

j_gene: TRBJ1-1
v_gene: TRBV7-2
d_gene: NA
len: 14
abundance: NA
CDR3nt: TGTGCCAGCAGCTTGGACGGGGCTGGGACTGAAGCTTTCTTT
CDR3aa: CASSLDGAGTEAFF

j_gene: TRBJ2-3
v_gene: TRBV7-8
d_gene: NA
len: 16
abundance: few
CDR3nt: TGTGCCAGCAGCTCCCGCTGGGGCCTAAGGGCAGATACGCAGTATTTT
CDR3aa: CASSSRWGLRADTQYF

j_gene: TRBJ1-1
v_gene: TRBV9
d_gene: NA
len: 14
abundance: NA
CDR3nt: TGTGCCAGCAGCGTATCCAGGGGAAACACTGAAGCTTTCTTT
CDR3aa: CASSVSRGNTEAFF

j_gene: TRBJ2-1
v_gene: TRBV10-3
d_gene: TRBD2
len: 15
abundance: NA
CDR3nt: TGTGCCATCGCAGGGGTACTAGCGGTCGCGGATGAGCAGTTCTTC
CDR3aa: CAIAGVLAVADEQFF

j_gene: TRBJ1-1
v_gene: TRBV12-3/TRBV12-4
d_gene: NA
len: 14
abundance: few
CDR3nt: TGTGCCAGCAGCTACAGGATTTTGGACACTGAAGCTTTCTTT
CDR3aa: CASSYRILDTEAFF

j_gene: TRBJ2-7
v_gene: TRBV5-1
d_gene: TRBD1
len: 14
abundance: few
CDR3nt: TGCGCCAGCAGCTCGGGACAGCCCCAAGGCGAGCAGTACTTC
CDR3aa: CASSSGQPQGEQYF

j_gene: TRBJ1-4
v_gene: TRBV12-3/TRBV12-4
d_gene: NA
len: 15
abundance: few
CDR3nt: TGTGCCAGCAGTTTCCGGTCAAGGGACGGGGAAAAACTGTTTTTT
CDR3aa: CASSFRSRDGEKLFF

j_gene: TRBJ2-1
v_gene: TRBV12-3/TRBV12-4
d_gene: TRBD2
len: 15
abundance: many
CDR3nt: TGTGCCAGCAGTTTTAGCGGGAGGGCCATCGGTGAGCAGTTCTTC
CDR3aa: CASSFSGRAIGEQFF

j_gene: TRBJ1-1
v_gene: TRBV6-5
d_gene: NA
len: 13
abundance: once
CDR3nt: TGTGCCAGCAGTTATTGGACGGATGCTGAAGCTTTCTTT
CDR3aa: CASSYWTDAEAFF

j_gene: TRBJ2-1
v_gene: TRBV20-1
d_gene: TRBD2
len: 17
abundance: many
CDR3nt: TGCAGTGCTAGATCCCCTAGCGGGAGCCAGTTGTACAATGAGCAGTTCTTC
CDR3aa: CSARSPSGSQLYNEQFF

j_gene: TRBJ2-5
v_gene: TRBV5-1
d_gene: TRBD1
len: 15
abundance: few
CDR3nt: TGCGCCAGCAGCTTCACAGGGGGCACCCAAGAGACCCAGTACTTC
CDR3aa: CASSFTGGTQETQYF

j_gene: TRBJ1-4
v_gene: TRBV5-5
d_gene: NA
len: 14
abundance: NA
CDR3nt: TGTGCCAGCAGCTTCACCCCCCAGGGGGAAAAACTGTTTTTT
CDR3aa: CASSFTPQGEKLFF

j_gene: TRBJ1-5
v_gene: TRBV7-9
d_gene: NA
len: 14
abundance: NA
CDR3nt: TGTGCCAGCACCTTTGGACAAAACAATCAGCCCCAGCATTTT
CDR3aa: CASTFGQNNQPQHF

j_gene: TRBJ2-1
v_gene: TRBV29-1
d_gene: NA
len: 12
abundance: NA
CDR3nt: TGCAGCGTTGAGACACAAGGGAATGAGCAGTTCTTC
CDR3aa: CSVETQGNEQFF

j_gene: TRBJ2-7
v_gene: TRBV28
d_gene: NA
len: 17
abundance: few
CDR3nt: TGTGCCAGCAGTTTATCGAGGTGGGCTGAGGATTCCTACGAGCAGTACTTC
CDR3aa: CASSLSRWAEDSYEQYF

j_gene: TRBJ2-3
v_gene: TRBV20-1
d_gene: NA
len: 15
abundance: NA
CDR3nt: TGCAGTGCTAACAATAGACTAGTGGGCACAGATACGCAGTATTTT
CDR3aa: CSANNRLVGTDTQYF

j_gene: TRBJ1-4
v_gene: TRBV12-3/TRBV12-4
d_gene: NA
len: 15
abundance: NA
CDR3nt: TGTGCCAGCAGCAAAGCTGCAGGCGGGGGTGAAAAACTGTTTTTT
CDR3aa: CASSKAAGGGEKLFF

j_gene: TRBJ2-3
v_gene: TRBV29-1
d_gene: NA
len: 13
abundance: NA
CDR3nt: TGCAGCGTTGAAGGCGGACAGAGAGATACGCAGTATTTT
CDR3aa: CSVEGGQRDTQYF

j_gene: TRBJ2-1
v_gene: TRBV15
d_gene: NA
len: 14
abundance: few
CDR3nt: TGTGCCACCAGCAGAGTACCGGGGGACAATGAGCAGTTCTTC
CDR3aa: CATSRVPGDNEQFF

j_gene: TRBJ2-3
v_gene: TRBV15
d_gene: TRBD2
len: 15
abundance: few
CDR3nt: TGTGCCACCAGCAGTTCCCGGGGGGGCGTCGATACGCAGTATTTT
CDR3aa: CATSSSRGGVDTQYF

j_gene: TRBJ2-1
v_gene: TRBV4-1
d_gene: NA
len: 13
abundance: NA
CDR3nt: TGCGCCAGCAGCCAAGATCAGTACAATGAGCAGTTCTTC
CDR3aa: CASSQDQYNEQFF

j_gene: TRBJ1-2
v_gene: TRBV7-9
d_gene: NA
len: 12
abundance: NA
CDR3nt: TGTGCCAGCAGCTTATTTAACTATGGCTACACCTTC
CDR3aa: CASSLFNYGYTF

j_gene: TRBJ1-2
v_gene: TRBV21-1
d_gene: NA
len: 11
abundance: NA
CDR3nt: TGTGCCAGGGCCCTATGTGAGAGCTACACCTTC
CDR3aa: CARALCESYTF

j_gene: TRBJ2-1
v_gene: TRBV12-3/TRBV12-4
d_gene: NA
len: 12
abundance: NA
CDR3nt: TGTGCCAGCAGTTTTAAGTTCGTTGAGCAGTTCTTC
CDR3aa: CASSFKFVEQFF

j_gene: TRBJ2-3
v_gene: TRBV19
d_gene: TRBD2
len: 16
abundance: NA
CDR3nt: TGTGCCAGTAGTATGGAGCGGGGGACAAACACAGATACGCAGTATTTT
CDR3aa: CASSMERGTNTDTQYF

j_gene: TRBJ2-3
v_gene: TRBV5-6
d_gene: NA
len: 15
abundance: NA
CDR3nt: TGTGCCAGCAGCCCGGACCCCACAGGCACAGATACGCAGTATTTT
CDR3aa: CASSPDPTGTDTQYF

j_gene: TRBJ2-1
v_gene: TRBV20-1
d_gene: TRBD2
len: 17
abundance: NA
CDR3nt: TGCAGTGCTAGAGGCCCCGGGACTAGCAAGTTGTACAATGAGCAGTTCTTC
CDR3aa: CSARGPGTSKLYNEQFF

j_gene: TRBJ1-1
v_gene: TRBV7-3
d_gene: NA
len: 15
abundance: NA
CDR3nt: TGTGCCAGCAGCCCAACCCCCCAAGAGAGGACTGAAGCTTTCTTT
CDR3aa: CASSPTPQERTEAFF

j_gene: TRBJ2-7
v_gene: TRBV7-9
d_gene: TRBD2
len: 13
abundance: NA
CDR3nt: TGTGCCAGCCAGGCTAGCGGGCGGAACGAGCAGTACTTC
CDR3aa: CASQASGRNEQYF

j_gene: TRBJ1-1
v_gene: TRBV27
d_gene: NA
len: 12
abundance: NA
CDR3nt: TGTGCCAGCAGCCCCCAGGGAGGACAAGCTTTCTTT
CDR3aa: CASSPQGGQAFF

j_gene: TRBJ2-1
v_gene: TRBV5-1
d_gene: NA
len: 13
abundance: few
CDR3nt: TGCGCCAGCAGCCAGGGAAACTACAATGAGCAGTTCTTC
CDR3aa: CASSQGNYNEQFF